One sample yielded the 19 T cell receptor beta chains listed below, sequenced in a study of T cell responses to AZD1222 COVID-19 vaccine. The table came from immunoSEQ multiplex PCR; TCRdb's copy has only in-frame clones and leaves some out. The table records about 130,000 clones, approximately 91% of them present only once. Sequences were derived from peripheral blood, sampled 28 days after the second AZD1222 dose. These receptors all come from an adult who received the AZD1222 COVID-19 vaccine.

The genes are TRBV13 and TRBJ2-7; D remains ambiguous. CDR1 and CDR2 (germline): PRHDT, FYEKMQ (reference sequence). V was clipped by 0 bases and J by 2 bases, with 5 bases between them. This CDR3 spans 13 amino acids. The DNA for the CDR3 is TGTGCCAGCAGCTTAGGCCTGGCCTACGAGCAGTACTTC. Translated: CASSLGLAYEQYF.

This clone was seen just once. The chain combines TRBV19 with TRBJ2-7, with a tentative D call TRBD2 (7 bases). CDR3 length equals 15 residues. V shed 4 bases and J shed 1 base, with 14 bases lying between them. From germline, CDR1 is LNHDA and CDR2 SQIVND (reference sequence). CDR3 in amino acids: CASSSSSGTSYEQYF. DNA for the CDR3: TGTGCCAGTAGTAGTTCCAGCGGGACATCCTACGAGCAGTACTTC.

A single count supports this clone. The chain carries TRBV5-1 and TRBJ1-2; 7 bases agree with TRBD1. The CDR3 length is 13 residues. Germline values: CDR1 SGHRS, CDR2 YFSETQ. Trimming at V came to 0 bases and at J to 7 bases, leaving 3 bases not matched to a gene. CDR3 nucleotide sequence: TGCGCCAGCAGCTTGGGGCAGGGGGGTGGCTACACCTTC. It yields the protein CASSLGQGGGYTF.

This clone turned up a few times. V and J are TRBV6-1 and TRBJ2-5; perhaps TRBD1 as D (6 bases). The CDR3 is 14 amino acids. Deletions cut 2 bases from V and 1 base from J, with 8 bases between. CDR1 and CDR2 (germline): MNHNS, SASEGT. As DNA, the CDR3 is TGTGCCAGCAGTGAAATGGGGGCCCAAGAGACCCAGTACTTC. As protein: CASSEMGAQETQYF.

This clone appeared a few times. This sequence joins TRBV7-9 and TRBJ1-1; tentatively, D is TRBD1 (6 bases). Per germline, CDR1 SEHNR and CDR2 FQNEAQ (reference sequence). CDR3 size: 14 residues. Between the trimmed V and J ends, which lost 4 bases and 4 bases, there was a span of 13 bases. This CDR3 is CASSSLRGRTEAFF. The CDR3, as DNA: TGTGCCAGCAGCTCACTGCGGGGGCGCACTGAAGCTTTCTTT.

This clone showed up just a few times. This sequence joins TRBV4-1 and TRBJ2-1; D call uncertain. The CDR3 contains 14 residues. The V end was cut by 4 bases, the J end by 0 bases, with 7 bases between. CDR1 and CDR2 (germline): MGHRA, YSYEKL. The CDR3 DNA sequence: TGCGCCAGCAGCCGCCTAAGCTCCTACAATGAGCAGTTCTTC. It translates to CASSRLSSYNEQFF.

This sequence joins TRBV30 and TRBJ1-1; TRBD1 might be the D (5 bases). V was shortened by 2 bases and J by 4 bases, with 26 bases between the two germline ends. The V gene's germline CDR1 is GTSNPN and CDR2 SVGIG (reference sequence). The CDR3 loop spans 18 amino acids. The CDR3 coding sequence is TGTGCCTGGAGTAGGAGGGCAGGGTCCCCCGAGCGCCGCACTGAAGCTTTCTTT. It codes for CAWSRRAGSPERRTEAFF.

This clone has just a few counts. This chain connects TRBV4-1 to TRBJ2-3, with 15 bases identical to TRBD2. Trimming cost V 2 bases and J 0 bases; bases outside gene matches: 9. Per germline, CDR1 MGHRA and CDR2 YSYEKL. The CDR3 runs to 20 residues. The CDR3 protein is CASSQPGLAGGLGSTDTQYF. CDR3 DNA: TGCGCCAGCAGCCAACCGGGACTAGCGGGAGGTTTGGGCAGCACAGATACGCAGTATTTT.

The chain recombines TRBV12-5 with TRBJ2-2; 11 bases are shared with TRBD1. V shed 0 bases and J 6 bases; nucleotides not matched to a gene: 24. Germline CDR1 reads LGHNT; CDR2 reads FRNRAP. CDR3 size: 23 residues. The CDR3 protein is CASGLVEVQRTGGCESGAGELFF. The CDR3 nucleotides read TGTGCTAGTGGTTTGGTAGAGGTGCAGCGGACAGGGGGCTGCGAGTCAGGTGCCGGGGAGCTGTTTTTT.

This chain uses TRBV7-9 with TRBJ1-2; D remains ambiguous. This CDR3 spans 13 amino acids. Germline V CDR1 and CDR2: SEHNR, FQNEAQ (reference sequence). The V and J ends lost 2 bases and 9 bases respectively, with 13 bases between them. The CDR3 bases are TGTGCCAGCAGCTTAAAGGGCCTCGTCCGCTACACCTTC. Amino acid sequence: CASSLKGLVRYTF.

CDR3 DNA sequence: TGTGCCAGCAGCCTATTCGGGACAGGGGGCCGTAATTCACCCCTCCACTTT. This gives the protein CASSLFGTGGRNSPLHF. The V gene is TRBV3-1 (or the pseudogene TRBV3-2), the J gene TRBJ1-6, with 12 bases aligning to TRBD1. V was clipped by 4 bases and J by 6 bases; unmatched bases: 7. There are 17 residues in the CDR3. Per the germline V gene, CDR1 is LGHDT and CDR2 is YNNKEL (reference sequence).

This rearrangement joins TRBV5-4 to TRBJ2-5; D possibly corresponds to TRBD2 (7 bases). In germline, CDR1 is SGHNT, CDR2 YYREEE (reference sequence). This CDR3 has 15 residues. V lost 0 bases, J lost 3 bases, and 12 bases lay in between. The chain's CDR3 is CASSLGGLAEETQYF. The CDR3 nucleotides are TGTGCCAGCAGCTTGGGGGGGCTAGCGGAAGAGACCCAGTACTTC.

This rearrangement joins TRBV3-1 (or the pseudogene TRBV3-2) to TRBJ1-6; D gene uncertain. The CDR3 spans 14 residues. Germline loops: CDR1 LGHDT, CDR2 YNNKEL (reference sequence). The germline V and J ends were trimmed by 4 bases and 7 bases, with 11 bases remaining between them. In DNA, the CDR3 is TGTGCCAGCAGCCCGGAGGTCGGGAATTCACCCCTCCACTTT. Residues: CASSPEVGNSPLHF.

This clone was seen once. This sequence joins TRBV5-6 and TRBJ1-2; D is perhaps TRBD1 (6 bases). The germline V gene has CDR1 SGHDT and CDR2 YYEEEE. Trimming took 4 bases from V and 8 from J, leaving 15 bases between them. The CDR3 extends over 13 amino acids. CDR3 DNA: TGTGCCAGCAGCCAGGACAGAATCAGAGGCTACACCTTC. Translating it yields CASSQDRIRGYTF.

This rearrangement joins TRBV7-8 to TRBJ2-7; 10 bases align to TRBD2. V lost 5 bases to trimming and J lost 7 bases; unmatched junction nucleotides: 8. The V gene's germline CDR1 is SGHVS and CDR2 FQNEAQ. The CDR3 is made up of 14 amino acids. CDR3 sequence reads: CASSTGLAETEQYF. The CDR3 DNA sequence: TGTGCCAGCAGCACCGGACTAGCGGAGACAGAGCAGTACTTC.

The rearrangement uses TRBV2 and TRBJ1-2; no reliable D call. The CDR3 consists of 13 residues. CDR1 SNHLY and CDR2 FYNNEI come from the germline V gene. V lost 2 bases and J lost 6, with 10 bases in between. The CDR3 here is CASSEIGRDGYTF. CDR3 DNA: TGTGCCAGCAGTGAAATAGGGCGGGATGGCTACACCTTC. The complete variable domain, with remaining parts taken from reference TRBV2 and TRBJ1-2, reads EPEVTQTPSHQVTQMGQEVILRCVPISNHLYFYWYRQILGQKVEFLVSFYNNEISEKSEIFDDQFSVERPDGSNFTLKIRSTKLEDSAMYFCASSEIGRDGYTFGSGTRLTVV.

The V and J genes are TRBV6-5 and TRBJ1-1; 9 positions match TRBD1. In germline, CDR1 is MNHEY, CDR2 SVGAGI. After removal of 6 bases from V and 5 bases from J, the junction contained 10 bases not matched to a gene. The CDR3 is 15 residues long. CDR3 in amino acids: CASRAGDRVGTEAFF. DNA for the CDR3: TGTGCCAGCAGGGCGGGGGACAGGGTTGGGACTGAAGCTTTCTTT.

This clone was recorded only once. J is TRBJ2-7 and V is TRBV13; 10 bases agree with TRBD1. Germline V gene lookup returns CDR1 PRHDT and CDR2 FYEKMQ (reference sequence). After removal of 5 bases from V and 1 base from J, the junction contained 5 bases not matched to a gene. The CDR3 length is 15 residues. For the CDR3, the DNA is TGTGCCAGCAGCCCGTTGGGACAGGGGTCCTACGAGCAGTACTTC. Its protein is CASSPLGQGSYEQYF.

The chain combines TRBV18 with TRBJ1-2, with 9 bases lining up with TRBD1. The CDR3 extends over 13 amino acids. V lost 2 bases and J lost 7; bases outside the gene matches: 2. Germline V lookup: CDR1 KGHSH, CDR2 LQKENI. DNA of the CDR3: TGTGCCAGCTCACCATTGGACAGGGGTGGCTACACCTTC. Its translation: CASSPLDRGGYTF.